There are many counts of the clone carrying this TCR beta chain. There were TCR beta CDR3 regions amplified from RNA transcripts. HTBI primers drove first-round RT-PCR of the TCR CDR3. MiXCR was run by TCRdb on the multiplex PCR reads, yielding one entry per CDR3 protein. The sample shows 380,000 or so distinct CDR3 sequences, 13% of them seen only once. The entry originates in a study of T cells in Graves' hyperthyroidism and ophthalmopathy. Germline lookup yields CDR1 SGHTA and CDR2 FQGNSA. This CDR3 region has 15 residues. Trimming took 5 bases from V and 3 from J; bases not matched to a gene: 4. Blood was drawn at first hyperthyroidism diagnosis, before any ophthalmopathy symptoms.

This clonotype was obtained from a young man with Graves' hyperthyroidism that later progressed to Graves' ophthalmopathy. Material for sequencing was blood. The V and J genes are TRBV7-2 and TRBJ2-3, with TRBD2 matching over 11 bases. The CDR3 loop is CASSRTSGGTDTQYF. The DNA of the CDR3 is TGTGCCAGCAGCCGTACTAGCGGGGGAACAGATACGCAGTATTTT.